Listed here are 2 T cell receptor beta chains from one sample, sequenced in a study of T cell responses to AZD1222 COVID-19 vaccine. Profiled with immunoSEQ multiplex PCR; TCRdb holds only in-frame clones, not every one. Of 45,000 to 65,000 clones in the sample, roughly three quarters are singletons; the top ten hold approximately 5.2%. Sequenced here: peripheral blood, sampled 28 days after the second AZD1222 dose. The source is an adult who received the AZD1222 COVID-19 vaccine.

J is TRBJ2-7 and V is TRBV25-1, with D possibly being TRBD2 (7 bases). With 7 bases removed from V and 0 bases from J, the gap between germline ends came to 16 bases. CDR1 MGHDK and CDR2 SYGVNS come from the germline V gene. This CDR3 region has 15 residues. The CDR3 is CASIRGGASSYEQYV. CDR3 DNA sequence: TGTGCCAGCATAAGGGGGGGGGCAAGCTCCTACGAGCAGTACGTC.

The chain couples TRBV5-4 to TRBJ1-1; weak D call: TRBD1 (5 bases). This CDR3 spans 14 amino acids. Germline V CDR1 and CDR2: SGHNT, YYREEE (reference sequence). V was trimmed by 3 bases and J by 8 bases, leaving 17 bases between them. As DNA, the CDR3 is TGTGCCAGCAGCTCCCCGTTGACAGCTTCAGAAGCTTTCTTT. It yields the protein CASSSPLTASEAFF.